The clone carrying this T cell receptor (beta chain) was counted between two and nine times. The data belong to a study of blood T cell repertoires in COVID-19. Looking at the study overall: Samples came from the United States, Italy and Spain, spanning acute and convalescent COVID-19. PBMCs, B-cell-depleted T cells, or T cells provided the cDNA or gDNA that made up the material.

Source study methods: Reference gene primer amplification gave estimated nucleated cell counts. TCRdb's copy holds only in-frame clones and misses some; the assay was immunoSEQ multiplex PCR. That table is the source of V, J and clone size, and D and trimming were worked out from the DNA. The sample has about 73,000 clones; approximately 88% are singletons. Trimming took 4 bases from V and 7 from J; bases not matched to a gene: 12. This CDR3 region has 16 residues. Germline V CDR1 and CDR2: SGHRS, YFSETQ. Sequencing was done on a sample of peripheral blood. The sequence derives from an elderly man with active or convalescent COVID-19. This chain links TRBV5-1 with TRBJ2-1; TRBD1 agrees at 9 bases. Here the CDR3 reads CASSLFLGTGLNEQFF. In DNA form, the CDR3 reads TGCGCCAGCAGCCTCTTCCTTGGGACAGGGTTGAATGAGCAGTTCTTC.